These T cell receptor beta chains were read from a single sample in a study of blood T cell repertoires in COVID-19. Generated by immunoSEQ multiplex PCR, the TCRdb table keeps only in-frame clones and is missing some. The sample lists about 130,000 clones, about 80% occurring once. Sequencing was carried out using PBMCs or T cells enriched from blood (not recorded which). Receptors were obtained from a woman aged 45-59 years who had recovered from COVID-19. Each CDR3 is given with its conserved first and last residue.

>TRBV19
CASTGVSDGTEAFF
>TRBV28
CASRNRRGDTEAFF
>TRBV4-2
CASSQEGGSTDTQYF
>TRBV6-5
CASSYSSGVADEKLFF
>TRBV7-2
CASSFRGGYYNEQFF
>TRBV2
CASKFYQGSYGYTF
>TRBV5-4
CASSSYRGPETQYF
>TRBV12-3/TRBV12-4
CASSPRQDTEAFF
>TRBV5-5
CASSPQYGGSYNSPLHF
>TRBV2
CASSVRQGANTF
>TRBV4-1
CASSHVTGGSESPLHF
>TRBV5-5
CASSMGQTQETQYF